A selection of T cell receptor beta chains follows, all from one sample in a study of OX40 agonist ivuxolimab in advanced cancers. The table came from immunoSEQ multiplex PCR; TCRdb's copy has only in-frame clones and leaves some out. In the table there are some 30,000 clones, approximately 84% of which are singletons. Material: CD4+ or CD8+ T cells sorted from blood, obtained in a trial of the OX40 agonist ivuxolimab. Receptor source: an adult with an advanced solid tumor such as melanoma, head and neck, liver or kidney cancer. The CDR3 runs from the conserved cysteine through the conserved F or W. Each record gives: CDR3 DNA, CDR3 protein, V gene, clone size, D gene, J gene. The D gene is left open where the match is weak. Size tells how often a clone was seen (once, few, many) or the class of an expanded clone, and some rows leave it out.

TGTGCCAGCAGCTCGCAGGGTAATGAGCAGTTCTTC,CASSSQGNEQFF,TRBV7-9,NA,NA,TRBJ2-1
TGTGCCAGCAGCATGACACCTAGGGGCAATCAGCCCCAGCATTTT,CASSMTPRGNQPQHF,TRBV5-4,NA,NA,TRBJ1-5
TGTGCCAGCAGACCCGGGACAGGGGGAGGGGAGCAGTACTTC,CASRPGTGGGEQYF,TRBV27,NA,TRBD1,TRBJ2-7
TGTGCCAGCAGCTTGGTAGCGGGGGAGCACAATGAGCAGTTCTTC,CASSLVAGEHNEQFF,TRBV5-4,few,TRBD2,TRBJ2-1
TGTGCCAGCAGCCCCCCCCTGGGAGGGCCGAACACCGGGGAGCTGTTTTTT,CASSPPLGGPNTGELFF,TRBV5-4,NA,TRBD2,TRBJ2-2
TGTGCCACAGGGGTTCCCTCCTACGAGCAGTACTTC,CATGVPSYEQYF,TRBV30,NA,TRBD1,TRBJ2-7
TGCGCCAGCAGCCCGATCGGGACTAGCAAATTTAATGAGCAGTTCTTC,CASSPIGTSKFNEQFF,TRBV4-1,NA,TRBD2,TRBJ2-1
TGTGCCAGCAGTGAAGATTTTGGGACTAGCTTCAATGAGCAGTTCTTC,CASSEDFGTSFNEQFF,TRBV2,NA,TRBD2,TRBJ2-1
TGTGCCAGTAGTCCGGACAGGATAACTGCAACTAATGAAAAACTGTTTTTT,CASSPDRITATNEKLFF,TRBV19,NA,TRBD1,TRBJ1-4
TGTGCCAGCAGTTTAAGTCTCGGTCTAGCGGGAGTTGCTGAGCAGTTCTTC,CASSLSLGLAGVAEQFF,TRBV27,NA,TRBD2,TRBJ2-1
TGTGCCAGCAGTTCTACCCTGGGGGGGGACGAGCAGTACTTC,CASSSTLGGDEQYF,TRBV27,NA,TRBD2,TRBJ2-7
TGTGCCAGCAGCTTAGGTGGCAGGGGTCAGCCCCAGCATTTT,CASSLGGRGQPQHF,TRBV7-9,NA,NA,TRBJ1-5
TGTGCCAGCAGTCCGGCCCCGGGACAGGGGTCCTACGAGCAGTACTTC,CASSPAPGQGSYEQYF,TRBV7-9,once,TRBD1,TRBJ2-7
TGCGCCAGCAGCCAAGATCAGAGGGGGGCTGAAGCTTTCTTT,CASSQDQRGAEAFF,TRBV4-3,NA,NA,TRBJ1-1
TGTGCCAGCAGCTTAGCGCTAGCGGGAGTGAGGGATAACAATGAGCAGTTCTTC,CASSLALAGVRDNNEQFF,TRBV7-8,NA,TRBD2,TRBJ2-1
TGTGCCAGCAGTTACTCCGGCTATAACCCAGATACGCAGTATTTT,CASSYSGYNPDTQYF,TRBV6-6,NA,NA,TRBJ2-3
TGTGCCAGCAGTGAGACTAGCGACGTCGCAGATACGCAGTATTTT,CASSETSDVADTQYF,TRBV27,NA,TRBD2,TRBJ2-3
TGTGCCAGCAGTTACCTGGAGATGAACACTGAAGCTTTCTTT,CASSYLEMNTEAFF,TRBV6-6,NA,NA,TRBJ1-1
TGTGCCACCAGCAGAGATCGGGACGAGGGGAGGCCCCAGCATTTT,CATSRDRDEGRPQHF,TRBV15,NA,NA,TRBJ1-5
TGCAGCGTTGAAGCTCAGGGCAGGTTCTCCTACGAGCAGTACTTC,CSVEAQGRFSYEQYF,TRBV29-1,medium-sized,NA,TRBJ2-7
TGTGCCAGCAGTACACAGGGGGCGGTTAACACCATATATTTT,CASSTQGAVNTIYF,TRBV28,NA,TRBD1,TRBJ1-3